This T cell receptor beta chain comes out of a study of lymphopenia after photon versus proton radiotherapy. The study's findings and limits: Survival link was tested only in deceased patients; proton benefit remains a possibility. After lymphocyte nadir, photon-treated repertoires showed oligoclonal expansion, especially CD8+ Temra.

Clones were read by immunoSEQ multiplex PCR, and TCRdb kept only the in-frame ones, dropping some. The data show over 4,000 clones, with about 88% seen just once and over 15% held by the top ten. As concerns this clone: The antigen remains unidentified.

Unmatched junction bases numbered 4, after V lost 2 bases and J lost 5 bases. Germline CDR1 reads SSHAT; CDR2 reads FNYEAQ (reference sequence). The CDR3 spans 14 residues. Sequencing used peripheral blood, obtained from a patient treated with photon-based radiotherapy. The V gene is TRBV7-7, the J gene TRBJ2-5; 8 bases agree with TRBD1. This sequence originates from a man in his thirties or forties with gastric cancer. The CDR3 DNA reads as TGTGCCAGCAGCTTACAGGGGGCTTCCGAGACCCAGTACTTC. This codes for CASSLQGASETQYF. The full variable domain, rest sourced from reference TRBV7-7 and TRBJ2-5, is GAGVSQSPRYKVTKRGQDVTLRCDPISSHATLYWYQQALGQGPEFLTYFNYEAQPDKSGLPSDRFSAERPEGSISTLTIQRTEQRDSAMYRCASSLQGASETQYFGPGTRLLVL.